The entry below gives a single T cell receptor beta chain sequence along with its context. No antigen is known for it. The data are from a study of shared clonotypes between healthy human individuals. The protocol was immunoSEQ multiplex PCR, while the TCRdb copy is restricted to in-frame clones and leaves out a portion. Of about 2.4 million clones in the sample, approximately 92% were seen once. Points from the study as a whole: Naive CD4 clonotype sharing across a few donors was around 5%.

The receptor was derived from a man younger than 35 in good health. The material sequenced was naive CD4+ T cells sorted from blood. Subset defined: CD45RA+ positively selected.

CDR3 residues: CASLGGRELFF. The CDR3 DNA sequence: TGTGCCAGCCTTGGGGGCCGGGAGCTGTTTTTT. The chain uses TRBV6-1 and TRBJ2-2; D might be TRBD1 (6 bases). The CDR3 loop spans 11 amino acids. The V end was cut by 8 bases, the J end by 9 bases, with 10 bases between. The V gene's germline CDR1 is MNHNS and CDR2 SASEGT.